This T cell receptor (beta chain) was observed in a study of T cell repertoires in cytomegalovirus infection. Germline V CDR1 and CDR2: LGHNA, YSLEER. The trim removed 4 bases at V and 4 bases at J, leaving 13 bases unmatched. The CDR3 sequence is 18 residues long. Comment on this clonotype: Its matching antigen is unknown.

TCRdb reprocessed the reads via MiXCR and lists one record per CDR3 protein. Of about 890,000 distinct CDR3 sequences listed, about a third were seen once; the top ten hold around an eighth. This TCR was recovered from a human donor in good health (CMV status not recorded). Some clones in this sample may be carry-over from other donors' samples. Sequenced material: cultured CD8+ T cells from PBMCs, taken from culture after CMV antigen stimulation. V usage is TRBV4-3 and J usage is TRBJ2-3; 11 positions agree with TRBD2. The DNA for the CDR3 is TGCGCCAGCAGCCCCCGTGTGGTAGCGGGGGGGCCAGCAGATACGCAGTATTTT. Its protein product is CASSPRVVAGGPADTQYF.